This T cell receptor (beta chain) stems from a study of tumor-infiltrating lymphocytes in primary liver carcinoma. Study in general: Surgeons treated the primary liver carcinoma of the patients by surgical resection. Subjects consisted of male and female patients aged 30 to 69 years. The study, taken as a whole, reports: The overlap of tumor-adjacent and tumor-blood pairs was smaller than that of tumor region pairs.

This CDR3 spans 16 amino acids. V shed 0 bases and J 4 bases; nucleotides not matched to a gene: 4. The V gene's germline CDR1 is SGHNT and CDR2 YYREEE (reference sequence). A constant-region primer primed TCR beta cDNA synthesis from roughly 500 ng of total RNA. For TCR beta, libraries were produced by three nested multiplex PCR rounds using slightly modified ARM-PCR. Both of the initial two PCR rounds ran for about 9 cycles and employed TRBV1-TRBV30 forward primers alongside a C-beta reverse primer. TCRdb reanalysed the multiplex PCR reads using MiXCR and keeps one entry per CDR3 protein. The sample holds approximately 300,000 distinct CDR3 sequences, roughly two thirds seen once. This clonotype has ten or more counts. The antigen is undetermined. Germline DNA was also extracted, and blood RNA was taken from unsorted whole blood. Collected before surgery were four milliliters of peripheral blood.

The receptor comes from a middle-aged man with primary liver carcinoma and hepatitis B virus infection. The sample taken for sequencing was peripheral blood. V is TRBV5-4 and J is TRBJ2-2, with 9 nucleotides matching TRBD2. CDR3 DNA sequence: TGTGCCAGCAGCTTGGGACTAGCGGCCGCCACCGGGGAGCTGTTTTTT. Protein product: CASSLGLAAATGELFF.